These 17 T cell receptor beta chains originate from one sample sequenced in a study of cytomegalovirus exposure and HLA in healthy donors. The PCR had 60 Vbeta and 13 Jbeta primers. Produced via immunoSEQ multiplex PCR; TCRdb's table is partial and in-frame only. Among 150,000 to 250,000 clones, roughly 85% were seen once, and the ten largest hold 2.3%. The sequenced sample was PBMCs. These receptors all stem from a woman between 50 and 59 years old in good health and CMV-seronegative.

The V and J genes are TRBV30 and TRBJ1-1; D not resolved. Looked up from germline, CDR1 is GTSNPN and CDR2 is SVGIG (reference sequence). This CDR3 contains 13 residues. The V end was cut by 2 bases, the J end by 3 bases, with 10 bases between. This CDR3 reads CAWSSGGYTEAFF. The CDR3 region has the DNA TGTGCCTGGAGTAGTGGAGGGTACACTGAAGCTTTCTTT. The complete variable domain, with remaining parts taken from reference TRBV30 and TRBJ1-1, reads SQTIHQWPATLVQPVGSPLSLECTVEGTSNPNLYWYRQAAGRGLQLLFYSVGIGQISSEVPQNLSASRPQDRQFILSSKKLLLSDSGFYLCAWSSGGYTEAFFGQGTRLTVV.

This chain connects TRBV4-1 to TRBJ1-2; tentative D call: TRBD1 (5 bases). The CDR3 length is 15 residues. Trimming took 2 bases from V and 1 from J, leaving 11 bases between them. In germline, CDR1 is MGHRA, CDR2 YSYEKL. The CDR3 DNA sequence: TGCGCCAGCAGCCAAAACCCGGGGGATAACTATGGCTACACCTTC. This sequence encodes CASSQNPGDNYGYTF.

The chain recombines TRBV5-1 with TRBJ2-2; tentative D call: TRBD2 (5 bases). The CDR3 runs to 16 residues. Germline V gives CDR1 SGHRS, CDR2 YFSETQ. V lost 1 base to trimming and J lost 1 base, with 11 bases between them. CDR3 region: CASSLSLLGNTGELFF. CDR3 bases: TGCGCCAGCAGCTTGTCCCTACTAGGGAACACCGGGGAGCTGTTTTTT.

The genes are TRBV11-2 and TRBJ2-1; maybe TRBD1 (6 bases). The ends were cut back, 5 bases at V and 8 bases at J, with 16 bases in the middle. The CDR3 runs to 14 residues. Germline V lookup: CDR1 SGHAT, CDR2 FQNNGV. The chain's CDR3 is CASSRTQGSDEQFF. As DNA, the CDR3 is TGTGCCAGCAGCCGAACACAGGGAAGCGATGAGCAGTTCTTC.

The V and J genes are TRBV7-3 and TRBJ2-7; 8 nucleotides align to TRBD2. V was clipped by 0 bases and J by 3 bases; unmatched bases: 4. In germline, CDR1 is SGHTA, CDR2 FQGTGA. This CDR3 has 15 amino acids. The CDR3 DNA follows: TGTGCCAGCAGCTTAACGTCTAGCGGGCTCTACGAGCAGTACTTC. This translates into CASSLTSSGLYEQYF.

The chain links TRBV7-7 to TRBJ2-2, with 9 positions matching TRBD2. V shed 3 bases, J shed 5 bases, and the junction held 4 bases outside the gene matches. CDR3 length: 15 residues. Germline CDR1 is SSHAT and CDR2 is FNYEAQ (reference sequence). In nucleotides, the CDR3 is TGTGCCAGCAGCTTCATTGCGGGAGGGACCGGGGAGCTGTTTTTT. Protein: CASSFIAGGTGELFF.

The chain couples TRBV7-8 to TRBJ2-7; D gene unclear. The CDR3 totals 13 residues. V lost 2 bases and J 2 bases, leaving 7 bases between the germline ends. Looked up from germline, CDR1 is SGHVS and CDR2 is FQNEAQ. CDR3 DNA: TGTGCCAGCAGCTTATCTAGGACCTACGAGCAGTACTTC. Residues: CASSLSRTYEQYF.

Details on this clone: The junction departs from germline at one end; a sequencing error may be responsible. The genes are TRBV7-9 and TRBJ1-2; no firm D call. Germline CDR1 reads SEHNR; CDR2 reads FQNEAQ (reference sequence). The length of the CDR3 is 13 residues. In nucleotides, the CDR3 is TGTTCCAGCAGCTTCACACAGAACTATGGCTACACCTTC. Amino acids: CSSSFTQNYGYTF.

This sequence joins TRBV18 and TRBJ2-1; 14 bases are shared with TRBD2. Germline CDR1 is KGHSH and CDR2 is LQKENI. V shed 7 bases, J shed 3 bases, and the junction held 23 bases outside the gene matches. The CDR3 is 22 amino acids. CDR3 sequence (DNA): TGTGCCAGCTTAACCGGGACAGGACTAAACCACGGGACTAGCGGGAGCTACAATGAGCAGTTCTTC. Amino acid sequence: CASLTGTGLNHGTSGSYNEQFF.

The rearrangement links TRBV13 to TRBJ2-7, with D possibly matching TRBD2 (6 bases). There are 15 residues in the CDR3. Looked up from germline, CDR1 is PRHDT and CDR2 is FYEKMQ (reference sequence). Trimming left V 5 bases short and J 6 bases short, with 20 bases between. In DNA form, the CDR3 reads TGTGCCAGCAGCGCCTCGGGACTCCTAACTCTCGAGCAGTACTTC. Its translation is CASSASGLLTLEQYF.

The J gene is TRBJ2-2, the V gene TRBV6-6; 11 nucleotides align to TRBD2. With V trimmed by 8 bases and J by 2 bases, 4 bases remained unmatched. The CDR3 consists of 15 residues. Germline V CDR1 and CDR2: MNHNY, SVGAGI (reference sequence). The CDR3 sequence is CASGGTSGNTGELFF. The CDR3 coding sequence is TGTGCCAGCGGAGGGACTAGCGGTAACACCGGGGAGCTGTTTTTT.

V gene TRBV28 combines with J gene TRBJ2-7; 13 positions match TRBD2. Trimming took 7 bases from V and 0 from J; bases not matched to a gene: 6. From germline, CDR1 is MDHEN and CDR2 SYDVKM. The CDR3 covers 16 residues. The CDR3 sequence is CASNPGLAGFSYEQYF. The CDR3 DNA sequence: TGTGCCAGCAACCCGGGACTAGCGGGGTTCTCCTACGAGCAGTACTTC.

This chain links TRBV11-2 with TRBJ2-5, with 12 bases that match TRBD1. The CDR3 is 18 amino acids. Trimming at V came to 0 bases and at J to 5 bases, leaving 10 bases not matched to a gene. Germline CDR1 and CDR2: SGHAT and FQNNGV. CDR3 residues: CASSLDLLRDRGRETQYF. The DNA of the CDR3 is TGTGCCAGCAGCTTAGACCTCCTCCGGGACAGGGGGCGGGAGACCCAGTACTTC.

The chain has TRBV7-9 and TRBJ2-3; 9 nucleotides align to TRBD2. Germline lookup yields CDR1 SEHNR and CDR2 FQNEAQ (reference sequence). The CDR3 is 17 residues long. J lost 4 bases, V lost 5 bases, and 13 bases had no gene match. This CDR3 is CASSPLGREGLADTQYF. CDR3 bases: TGTGCCAGCAGCCCCTTGGGGCGGGAGGGCCTCGCAGATACGCAGTATTTT.

The gene calls are TRBV14 and TRBJ1-2; D is unclear. Trimming left V 2 bases short and J 7 bases short, with 8 bases between. The CDR3 totals 12 residues. Per germline, CDR1 SGHDN and CDR2 FVKESK. CDR3: CASSQRPGGYTF. The CDR3 bases are TGTGCCAGCAGCCAACGACCGGGTGGCTACACCTTC.

This chain links TRBV30 with TRBJ2-7, with TRBD1 identical over 7 bases. V dropped 2 bases and J dropped 6; count of bases not matched to a gene: 13. The germline V gene has CDR1 GTSNPN and CDR2 SVGIG (reference sequence). This CDR3 spans 15 amino acids. The CDR3 sequence is CAWSLSTGSVAEQYF. The DNA of the CDR3 is TGTGCCTGGAGTCTCTCGACAGGGTCGGTTGCCGAGCAGTACTTC.

This chain links TRBV19 with TRBJ1-5; D gene ambiguous. Germline V CDR1 and CDR2: LNHDA, SQIVND (reference sequence). CDR3 size: 16 residues. The V gene lost 1 base and the J gene lost 2 bases, with 12 bases spanning the gap. The CDR3: CASSIATNLGNQPQHF. In DNA, the CDR3 is TGTGCCAGTAGTATAGCGACAAATTTGGGCAATCAGCCCCAGCATTTT. Full variable domain (remainder filled in from reference TRBV19 and TRBJ1-5): DGGITQSPKYLFRKEGQNVTLSCEQNLNHDAMYWYRQDPGQGLRLIYYSQIVNDFQKGDIAEGYSVSREKKESFPLTVTSAQKNPTAFYLCASSIATNLGNQPQHFGDGTRLSIL.